A single sample gave rise to the 28 T cell receptor beta chains below, sequenced in a study of CD8 T cells in ankylosing spondylitis. MiXCR, run by TCRdb on the 5' RACE reads, gives a single entry per CDR3 protein. The sample holds fewer than 150,000 distinct CDR3 sequences, about 7% seen once. Sequencing was carried out using blood, either unsorted or a sorted T cell fraction (not recorded which). Receptors originate from a female donor with ankylosing spondylitis or in good health (not recorded which).

This clonotype showed up many times. This chain joins TRBV9 and TRBJ2-3; TRBD2 matches 7 bases. This CDR3 comprises 13 residues. With 3 bases clipped from V and 4 bases from J, the junction kept 2 bases outside the gene matches. The V gene's germline CDR1 is SGDLS and CDR2 YYNGEE. The CDR3 DNA sequence: TGTGCCAGCAGCGCCGGACTAGCAGATACGCAGTATTTT. Amino acid sequence: CASSAGLADTQYF.

A few counts support this clonotype. CDR3 sequence reads: CASSPEASYGYTF. CDR3 in DNA: TGTGCCAGCAGCCCAGAGGCGTCATATGGCTACACCTTC. The chain carries TRBV7-2 and TRBJ1-2; D gene uncertain. Trimming stripped 5 bases from V and 5 bases from J, with 12 bases between. This CDR3 contains 13 residues. Germline assignment: CDR1 SGHTA and CDR2 FQGNSA. Based on the CDR3 plus reference TRBV7-2 and TRBJ1-2, the full variable domain is GAGVSQSPSNKVTEKGKDVELRCDPISGHTALYWYRQSLGQGLEFLIYFQGNSAPDKSGLPSDRFSAERTGGSVSTLTIQRTQQEDSAVYLCASSPEASYGYTFGSGTRLTVV.

This clonotype came up a few times. One end of the junction is discordant with germline, which a read error may explain. The V call is TRBV20-1, the J call TRBJ1-1; D ambiguous. Germline V gene data show CDR1 as DFQATT and CDR2 as SNEGSKA (reference sequence). The CDR3 runs to 12 residues. CDR3 nucleotides: TGCAGTGCTACCCGCGAGAACAGTGAAGCTTTCTTT. Residues: CSATRENSEAFF.

This clonotype showed up many times. This chain uses TRBV25-1 with TRBJ1-6; a weak D match, TRBD1 (6 bases). Trimming removed 1 base at V and 12 bases at J, with 16 bases between. CDR3 length equals 15 residues. CDR1 is MGHDK and CDR2 is SYGVNS in the germline V gene. CDR3 coding DNA: TGTGCCAGCAGTGAATGGGACATGTCGTATGGACCCCTCCACTTT. Protein: CASSEWDMSYGPLHF.

The chain carries TRBV30 and TRBJ1-2; 9 positions match TRBD1. The CDR3 consists of 15 residues. Germline-derived CDR1 and CDR2 are GTSNPN and SVGIG (reference sequence). Trimming took 4 bases from V and 2 from J; bases not matched to a gene: 8. The CDR3 reads CAWNLPDRGNYGYTF. The CDR3 nucleotides read TGTGCCTGGAACTTACCGGACAGGGGCAACTATGGCTACACCTTC.

This clonotype was detected ten times or more. This chain joins TRBV5-1 and TRBJ2-1, with TRBD1 matching 9 bases. The CDR3 extends over 16 amino acids. The V and J ends lost 0 bases and 10 bases, in that order; junction bases with no gene match: 11. In germline, CDR1 is SGHRS, CDR2 YFSETQ. CDR3 amino acids: CASSLENSDRGGEQFF. The CDR3 nucleotides are TGCGCCAGCAGCTTGGAGAATTCGGACAGGGGAGGGGAGCAGTTCTTC.

This clonotype came up many times. The gene calls are TRBV28 and TRBJ2-3; D might be TRBD2 (6 bases). Trimming left V 6 bases short and J 12 bases short, with 19 bases between. This CDR3 spans 13 amino acids. CDR1 is MDHEN, CDR2 SYDVKM, per germline. The CDR3 protein is CASSDSPGTSQYF. The CDR3 DNA reads as TGTGCCAGCAGCGACAGCCCCGGGACTTCCCAGTATTTT.

This clonotype was observed at least ten times. The chain combines TRBV6-1 with TRBJ1-1; weak D call: TRBD1 (5 bases). V gave up 4 bases and J gave up 5 bases, with 14 bases separating them. Germline values: CDR1 MNHNS, CDR2 SASEGT. This CDR3 region has 14 residues. CDR3 in DNA: TGTGCCAGCAGTGTGTCAGGGTTCTGGACTGAAGCTTTCTTT. This codes for CASSVSGFWTEAFF.

This clonotype was seen at least ten times. J is TRBJ1-1 and V is TRBV4-2; the match to TRBD1 covers 9 bases. Germline lookup yields CDR1 LGHNA and CDR2 YNFKEQ. The CDR3 runs 13 residues. The ends lost 8 bases at V and 5 bases at J; junction bases unmatched: 6. CDR3 amino acids: CASRRDRETEAFF. The CDR3 DNA is TGTGCCAGCCGCCGGGACAGGGAAACTGAAGCTTTCTTT.

V and J are TRBV5-1 and TRBJ2-2, with 11 bases matching TRBD2. Unmatched junction bases numbered 3, after V lost 3 bases and J lost 2 bases. CDR1 SGHRS and CDR2 YFSETQ come from the germline V gene. The CDR3 extends over 16 amino acids. The DNA for the CDR3 is TGCGCCAGCAGCTCGGGACTAGCGGATAACACCGGGGAGCTGTTTTTT. Its protein is CASSSGLADNTGELFF.

This clonotype was picked up many times. The chain employs TRBV5-5 and TRBJ1-1, with D maybe TRBD1 (5 bases). Per germline, CDR1 SGHKS and CDR2 YYEKEE (reference sequence). The CDR3 is 15 amino acids. V was cut by 1 base and J by 2 bases, with 12 bases left in between. The CDR3, as DNA: TGTGCCAGCAGCTTGATGGGGGGTATAAACACTGAAGCTTTCTTT. Translation gives CASSLMGGINTEAFF.

This clonotype was detected ten times or more. This chain joins TRBV7-8 and TRBJ1-2; no reliable D call. From germline, CDR1 is SGHVS and CDR2 FQNEAQ. The CDR3 length is 13 residues. Trimming removed 3 bases from V and 8 bases from J, with 13 bases in between. CDR3 DNA: TGTGCCAGCAGCTTGGACTCCACTGGGGGCTACACCTTC. This sequence encodes CASSLDSTGGYTF. The complete variable domain, with remaining parts taken from reference TRBV7-8 and TRBJ1-2, reads GAGVSQSPRYKVAKRGQDVALRCDPISGHVSLFWYQQALGQGPEFLTYFQNEAQLDKSGLPSDRFFAERPEGSVSTLKIQRTQQEDSAVYLCASSLDSTGGYTFGSGTRLTVV.

This clonotype was detected many times. The chain links TRBV12-3 or TRBV12-4 to TRBJ1-5, with D maybe TRBD1 (5 bases). This CDR3 region has 18 residues. V lost 5 bases to trimming and J lost 4 bases, with 24 bases between them. The CDR3 region is CASSGASEVGFKNQPQHF. The CDR3 bases are TGTGCCAGCAGTGGGGCAAGTGAGGTAGGGTTCAAGAATCAGCCCCAGCATTTT.

The CDR3 nucleotides are TGTGCCTGGACCAGGTCGGTTTTGAGCACTGAAGCTTTCTTT. Protein sequence: CAWTRSVLSTEAFF. The chain recombines TRBV30 with TRBJ1-1; D remains ambiguous. The germline CDR1 and CDR2 sequences are GTSNPN and SVGIG (reference sequence). The germline V and J ends were trimmed by 4 bases and 4 bases, with 16 bases remaining between them. The length of the CDR3 is 14 residues.

This clonotype has ten or more counts. The V call is TRBV28, the J call TRBJ2-1; D is unresolved. CDR3 length: 12 amino acids. V lost 5 bases, J lost 6 bases, and 8 bases lay in between. Looked up from germline, CDR1 is MDHEN and CDR2 is SYDVKM. CDR3 loop: CASSLGLNEQFF. As DNA, the CDR3 is TGTGCCAGCAGTCTCGGGCTCAATGAGCAGTTCTTC.

The chain is built from TRBV7-2 and TRBJ1-3; D uncertain. The CDR3 has 16 residues. Trimming removed 2 bases at V and 0 bases at J, with 11 bases between. Per the germline V gene, CDR1 is SGHTA and CDR2 is FQGNSA. The CDR3 region is CASSLSMPSSGNTIYF. The DNA of the CDR3 is TGTGCCAGCAGCTTAAGTATGCCGAGCTCTGGAAACACCATATATTTT.

This clonotype showed up many times. CDR3 in amino acids: CSAVGGTGNEKLFF. DNA for the CDR3: TGCAGTGCCGTGGGCGGGACCGGCAATGAAAAACTGTTTTTT. This sequence joins TRBV20-1 and TRBJ1-4, with D perhaps TRBD1 (5 bases). The CDR3 has 14 residues. Germline values: CDR1 DFQATT, CDR2 SNEGSKA (reference sequence). V was cut by 6 bases and J by 5 bases, with 16 bases left in between.

This clonotype was counted a few times. This chain uses TRBV10-3 with TRBJ2-1; 11 bases match TRBD2. V shed 6 bases, J shed 4 bases, and the junction held 11 bases outside the gene matches. CDR1 and CDR2 (germline): ENHRY, SYGVKD. The CDR3 loop spans 17 amino acids. As DNA, the CDR3 is TGTGCCATCAGGACGGAGAGACTAGCGGGAACTTACAATGAGCAGTTCTTC. Translation gives CAIRTERLAGTYNEQFF.

This clonotype appeared many times. The chain carries TRBV4-2 and TRBJ2-5, with 10 bases identical to TRBD1. The CDR3 runs to 16 residues. Germline trimming cut 0 bases from V and 4 bases from J; bases unmatched to any gene: 5. The V gene's germline CDR1 is LGHNA and CDR2 YNFKEQ. The CDR3 spells CASSQDRQGATETQYF. In DNA form, the CDR3 reads TGTGCCAGCAGCCAAGATAGACAGGGGGCAACAGAGACCCAGTACTTC.

This clonotype was seen many times. This chain joins TRBV7-9 and TRBJ1-1; the D is unclear. CDR1 and CDR2 from the germline V gene are SEHNR and FQNEAQ (reference sequence). Trimming pared 8 bases from V and 1 base from J, leaving 8 bases between. The CDR3 loop spans 12 amino acids. The CDR3 reads CASGVENTEAFF. The CDR3 nucleotides read TGTGCCAGCGGGGTCGAGAACACTGAAGCTTTCTTT.

This clonotype was counted ten times or more. The V gene is TRBV7-9, the J gene TRBJ1-1; the D is unclear. CDR1 is SEHNR and CDR2 is FQNEAQ in the germline V gene (reference sequence). V lost 5 bases, J lost 11 bases, and 18 bases lay in between. CDR3 length equals 13 residues. The CDR3 region has the DNA TGTGCCAGCAGCCCCTCTCCAACCTACCGGGCTTTCTTT. Residues: CASSPSPTYRAFF.

This clonotype has ten or more counts. V usage is TRBV5-1 and J usage is TRBJ2-7; no reliable D call. CDR3 length equals 13 residues. In germline, CDR1 is SGHRS, CDR2 YFSETQ. V was clipped by 0 bases and J by 5 bases, with 9 bases between them. The CDR3 loop is CASSLARNHEQYF. The DNA for the CDR3 is TGCGCCAGCAGCTTGGCCAGGAACCACGAGCAGTACTTC.

This clonotype was counted ten times or more. The chain has TRBV7-2 and TRBJ2-3; the match to TRBD2 covers 7 bases. Per the germline V gene, CDR1 is SGHTA and CDR2 is FQGNSA. The CDR3 totals 19 residues. Losses at the gene ends were 0 bases for V and 5 bases for J; bases not matched to a gene: 17. CDR3 protein: CASSLAVAGSGANLDTQYF. The CDR3 region has the DNA TGTGCCAGCAGCTTAGCAGTGGCAGGGAGCGGGGCCAACCTAGATACGCAGTATTTT.

This clonotype has more than one count but fewer than ten. It is unclear where the CDR3 begins or ends on the DNA, so no DNA is shown, and the CDR3 is as TCRdb lists it. This sequence joins TRBV7-5 and TRBJ2-2; the D call in the table, TRBD2, was not verified against the DNA. TRBV7-5 has pseudogene status. Ends included, the CDR3 has 22 residues. The CDR3 reads CISVPEVTRCWSRDVNTGELFF.

This clonotype appeared many times. The V call is TRBV19, the J call TRBJ1-2, with D hard to call. V lost 6 bases and J 4 bases, leaving 9 bases between the germline ends. In germline, CDR1 is LNHDA, CDR2 SQIVND (reference sequence). CDR3 length equals 12 residues. CDR3 coding DNA: TGTGCCAGTAGCCTATCCGTCTATGGCTACACCTTC. This translates into CASSLSVYGYTF. Based on the CDR3 plus reference TRBV19 and TRBJ1-2, the full variable domain is DGGITQSPKYLFRKEGQNVTLSCEQNLNHDAMYWYRQDPGQGLRLIYYSQIVNDFQKGDIAEGYSVSREKKESFPLTVTSAQKNPTAFYLCASSLSVYGYTFGSGTRLTVV.

A word on this clonotype: Germline and junction disagree at one end, which may indicate a read error. The rearrangement links TRBV5-1 to TRBJ2-3; weak D call: TRBD1 (6 bases). The CDR3 extends over 16 amino acids. The V gene's germline CDR1 is SGHRS and CDR2 YFSETQ. The CDR3 DNA follows: TGCGCCACCAGCTGGGCCGGGACAAGGGGCGCAGATACGCAGTATTTT. It is translated as CATSWAGTRGADTQYF.

This clonotype was found many times. V usage is TRBV7-6 and J usage is TRBJ2-5; D perhaps matches TRBD2 (5 bases). Trimming took off 5 bases at V and 3 bases at J, with 16 bases between the two ends. Germline loops: CDR1 SGHVS, CDR2 FNYEAQ. CDR3 size: 15 residues. The CDR3 loop is CASSILPGFEETQYF. CDR3 bases: TGTGCCAGCAGCATATTACCGGGATTCGAAGAGACCCAGTACTTC. The full variable domain, completed using reference TRBV7-6 and TRBJ2-5, is GAGVSQSPRYKVTKRGQDVALRCDPISGHVSLYWYRQALGQGPEFLTYFNYEAQQDKSGLPNDRFSAERPEGSISTLTIQRTEQRDSAMYRCASSILPGFEETQYFGPGTRLLVL.

This clonotype was detected ten times or more. The chain recombines TRBV4-3 with TRBJ1-2; tentative D call: TRBD1 (5 bases). The V gene lost 0 bases and the J gene lost 4 bases, with 15 bases spanning the gap. This CDR3 has 16 residues. Germline V gives CDR1 LGHNA, CDR2 YSLEER. This chain's CDR3 is CASSQDGARGSYGYTF. CDR3 sequence (DNA): TGCGCCAGCAGCCAAGATGGGGCCCGGGGGAGCTATGGCTACACCTTC.